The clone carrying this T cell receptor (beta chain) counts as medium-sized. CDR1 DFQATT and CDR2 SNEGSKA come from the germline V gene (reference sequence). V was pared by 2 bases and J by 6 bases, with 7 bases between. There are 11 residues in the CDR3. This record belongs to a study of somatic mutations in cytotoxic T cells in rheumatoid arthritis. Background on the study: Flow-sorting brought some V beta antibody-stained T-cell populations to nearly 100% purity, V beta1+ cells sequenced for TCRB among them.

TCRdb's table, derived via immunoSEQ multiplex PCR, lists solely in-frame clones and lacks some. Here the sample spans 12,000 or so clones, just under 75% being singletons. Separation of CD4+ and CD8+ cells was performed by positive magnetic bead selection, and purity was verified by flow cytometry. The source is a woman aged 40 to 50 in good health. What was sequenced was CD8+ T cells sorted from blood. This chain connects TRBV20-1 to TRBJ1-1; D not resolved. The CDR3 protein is CSARNVAEAFF. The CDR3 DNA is TGCAGTGCTAGAAACGTCGCTGAAGCTTTCTTT.